This T cell receptor (beta chain) was documented in a study of blood T cell repertoires in COVID-19. Turning to the study itself: Researchers got acute and convalescent COVID-19 samples from the United States, Italy and Spain. Sample material is recorded as cDNA or gDNA derived from T cells, B-cell-depleted T cells, or PBMCs.

The authors' processing: Estimation of nucleated cell counts relied on the amplification of reference gene primers. Generated by immunoSEQ multiplex PCR, the TCRdb table keeps only in-frame clones and is missing some. The V and J calls and clone size are taken from that table; D and trimming were inferred from the DNA. In the table there are 32,000 or so clones, around 87% of which are singletons. Germline-derived CDR1 and CDR2 are ENHRY and SYGVKD. The CDR3 has 19 amino acids. Unmatched junction bases numbered 12, after V lost 2 bases and J lost 1 base. This clone appeared a single time. The sequenced sample consisted of peripheral blood. The sequence was obtained from a man aged 45-65 years with active or convalescent COVID-19. The chain links TRBV10-3 to TRBJ2-2; 8 bases agree with TRBD1. The CDR3 coding sequence is TGTGCCATCAGTGAGCCGACCGGACAGGGAAAAAGGAACACCGGGGAGCTGTTTTTT. Amino acid sequence: CAISEPTGQGKRNTGELFF.